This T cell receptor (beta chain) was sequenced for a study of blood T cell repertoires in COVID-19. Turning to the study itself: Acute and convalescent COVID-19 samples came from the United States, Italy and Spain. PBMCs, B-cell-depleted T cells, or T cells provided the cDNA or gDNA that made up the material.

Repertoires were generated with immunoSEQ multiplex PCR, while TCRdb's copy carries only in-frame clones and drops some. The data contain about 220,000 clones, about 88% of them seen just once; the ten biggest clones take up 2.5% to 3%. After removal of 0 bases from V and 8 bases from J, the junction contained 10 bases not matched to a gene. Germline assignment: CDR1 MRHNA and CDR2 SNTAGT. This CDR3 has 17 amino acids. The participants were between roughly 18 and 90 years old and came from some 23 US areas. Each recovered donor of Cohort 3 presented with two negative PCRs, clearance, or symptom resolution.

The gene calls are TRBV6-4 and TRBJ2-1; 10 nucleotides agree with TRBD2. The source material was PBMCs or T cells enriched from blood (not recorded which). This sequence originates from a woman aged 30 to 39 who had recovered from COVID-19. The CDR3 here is CASSDSEAGGPFYEQFF. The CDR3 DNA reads TGTGCCAGCAGTGACTCGGAAGCGGGGGGGCCTTTTTATGAGCAGTTCTTC.